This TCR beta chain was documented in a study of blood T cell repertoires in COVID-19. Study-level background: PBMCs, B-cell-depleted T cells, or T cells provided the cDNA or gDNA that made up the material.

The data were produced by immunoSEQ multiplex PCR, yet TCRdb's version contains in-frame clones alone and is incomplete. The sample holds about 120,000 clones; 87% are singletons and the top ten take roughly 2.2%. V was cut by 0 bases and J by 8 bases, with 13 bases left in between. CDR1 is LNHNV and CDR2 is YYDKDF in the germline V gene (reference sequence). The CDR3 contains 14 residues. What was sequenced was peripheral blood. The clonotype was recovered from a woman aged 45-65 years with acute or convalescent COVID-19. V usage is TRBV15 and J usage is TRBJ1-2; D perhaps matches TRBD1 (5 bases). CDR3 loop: CATSRDPGVEGYTF. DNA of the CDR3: TGTGCCACCAGCAGAGACCCGGGGGTGGAGGGCTACACCTTC.